Presented here are 9 T cell receptor beta chains from one specimen sequenced in a study of beta chain features in type 1 diabetes (dated by TCRdb to the late 2010s). Library creation used the immunoSEQ multiplex PCR assay. All of the isolated RNA was reverse transcribed with the High Capacity cDNA Reverse Transcription Kit, so expressed TCRB transcripts were sequenced. In TCRdb, the immuneACCESS table is reduced to in-frame sequences with V and J assigned. These tables do not hold every clone; where another copy was compared, an unresolved V gene accounts for under half, and the others remain unexplained. The sample contains about 900,000 clones, about a sixth of them found a single time. In total, the top ten clones hold 0.023% of the sample. What was sequenced was naive CD4+ T cells from blood. The cell subset or site label corresponds to: true naive CD4+ T cells. The receptors come from a woman younger than 30 in good health.

This chain uses TRBV18 with TRBJ2-6; D gene ambiguous. The CDR3 contains 16 residues. Germline CDR1 reads KGHSH; CDR2 reads LQKENI. V gave up 0 bases and J gave up 0 bases, with 6 bases separating them. The CDR3: CASSPPPSSGANVLTF. CDR3 nucleotide sequence: TGTGCCAGCTCACCACCGCCGAGCTCTGGGGCCAACGTCCTGACTTTC.

V usage is TRBV15 and J usage is TRBJ1-5; no reliable D call. V was cut by 4 bases and J by 2 bases, with 9 bases left in between. Germline-derived CDR1 and CDR2 are LNHNV and YYDKDF (reference sequence). The CDR3 is 14 residues long. This chain's CDR3 is CATSINKGNQPQHF. The CDR3 nucleotides read TGTGCCACCAGCATTAATAAGGGCAATCAGCCCCAGCATTTT. The full variable domain, rest sourced from reference TRBV15 and TRBJ1-5, is DAMVIQNPRYQVTQFGKPVTLSCSQTLNHNVMYWYQQKSSQAPKLLFHYYDKDFNNEADTPDNFQSRRPNTSFCFLDIRSPGLGDTAMYLCATSINKGNQPQHFGDGTRLSIL.

The sample holds a few counts of this clone. This chain's CDR3 is CASSKSKRQGVLSGANVLTF. CDR3 coding DNA: TGTGCCAGCAGCAAGTCTAAGAGACAGGGAGTCTTATCTGGGGCCAACGTCCTGACTTTC. V gene TRBV21-1 combines with J gene TRBJ2-6; the table's D call TRBD1 went unverified against the DNA. TRBV21-1 is tagged as a pseudogene. The CDR3 spans 20 residues.

This clone was seen only a few times. The chain carries TRBV11-2 and TRBJ2-7; D is perhaps TRBD2 (6 bases). The CDR3 sequence is 14 residues long. Germline CDR1 reads SGHAT; CDR2 reads FQNNGV. The V end was cut by 5 bases, the J end by 3 bases, with 14 bases between. CDR3 region: CASSGKGLVYEQYF. CDR3 DNA: TGTGCCAGCAGCGGGAAGGGACTCGTCTACGAGCAGTACTTC.

V is TRBV11-3 and J is TRBJ2-3, with D perhaps TRBD1 or TRBD2 (5 bases each). Deletions cut 3 bases from V and 6 bases from J, with 13 bases between. The length of the CDR3 is 14 residues. Germline values: CDR1 SGHNT, CDR2 YENEEA. In nucleotides, the CDR3 is TGTGCCAGCAGCTTCTCCACCTGGGACGATACGCAGTATTTT. Translating it yields CASSFSTWDDTQYF.

V gene TRBV19 combines with J gene TRBJ1-4; no clear D. V shed 8 bases and J shed 0 bases, with 7 bases lying between them. Germline lookup yields CDR1 LNHDA and CDR2 SQIVND (reference sequence). The CDR3 runs to 13 residues. The CDR3, as DNA: TGTGCCAGTCGGGAACCAACTAATGAAAAACTGTTTTTT. It translates to CASREPTNEKLFF.

The chain links TRBV25-1 to TRBJ2-3; 8 bases are shared with TRBD2. CDR1 MGHDK and CDR2 SYGVNS come from the germline V gene. The V segment lost 3 bases and the J segment 2 bases; nucleotides outside the gene matches: 7. CDR3 length: 16 residues. The CDR3 DNA reads as TGTGCCAGCAGTGAGGGGGCTAGCGGGTTCACAGATACGCAGTATTTT. Translation gives CASSEGASGFTDTQYF.

CDR3 loop: CASTGTSGSDTQYF. The CDR3 coding sequence is TGTGCCAGCACCGGGACTAGCGGGAGTGATACGCAGTATTTT. The chain is built from TRBV28 and TRBJ2-3, with 14 bases matching TRBD2. V was clipped by 7 bases and J by 6 bases; unmatched bases: 3. Germline V lookup: CDR1 MDHEN, CDR2 SYDVKM. This CDR3 region has 14 residues. The full variable domain, its missing parts supplied by reference TRBV28 and TRBJ2-3, is DVKVTQSSRYLVKRTGEKVFLECVQDMDHENMFWYRQDPGLGLRLIYFSYDVKMKEKGDIPEGYSVSREKKERFSLILESASTNQTSMYLCASTGTSGSDTQYFGPGTRLTVL.

The genes are TRBV19 and TRBJ2-1; D is perhaps TRBD2 (6 bases). This CDR3 region has 14 residues. V was clipped by 7 bases and J by 0 bases, with 10 bases between them. Germline V gene data show CDR1 as LNHDA and CDR2 as SQIVND (reference sequence). The CDR3 DNA is TGTGCCAGTAATGCGGGGCTCTCCTACAATGAGCAGTTCTTC. Its protein product is CASNAGLSYNEQFF.